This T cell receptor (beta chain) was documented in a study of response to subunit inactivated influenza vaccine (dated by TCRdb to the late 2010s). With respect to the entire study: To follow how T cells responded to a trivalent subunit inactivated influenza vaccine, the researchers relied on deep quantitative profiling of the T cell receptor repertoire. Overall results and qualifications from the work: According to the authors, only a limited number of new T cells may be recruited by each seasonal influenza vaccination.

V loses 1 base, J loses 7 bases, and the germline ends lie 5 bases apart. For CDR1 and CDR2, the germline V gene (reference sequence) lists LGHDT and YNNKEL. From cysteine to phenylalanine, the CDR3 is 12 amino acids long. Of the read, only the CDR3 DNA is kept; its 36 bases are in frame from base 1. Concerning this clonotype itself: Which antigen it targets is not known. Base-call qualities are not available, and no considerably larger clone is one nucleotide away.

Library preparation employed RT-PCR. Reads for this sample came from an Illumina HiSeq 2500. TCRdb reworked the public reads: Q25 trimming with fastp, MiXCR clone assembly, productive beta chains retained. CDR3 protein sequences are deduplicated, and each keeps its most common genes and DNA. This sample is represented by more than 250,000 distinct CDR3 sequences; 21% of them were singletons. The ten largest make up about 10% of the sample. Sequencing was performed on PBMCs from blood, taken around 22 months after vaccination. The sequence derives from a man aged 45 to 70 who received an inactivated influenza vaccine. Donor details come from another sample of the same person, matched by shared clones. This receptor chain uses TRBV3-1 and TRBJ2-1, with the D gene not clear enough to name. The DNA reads TGTGCCAGCAGCCAAGTGCCTAATGAGCAGTTCTTC. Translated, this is CASSQVPNEQFF.